This TCR beta chain was profiled in a study of cytomegalovirus exposure and HLA in healthy donors. Across the study: Unique TCR beta sequences numbering 117 million came from some 200 million T cells in an earlier analysis. Under 90% of more than 300 genotyped donors fell in the Caucasian-associated ancestry cluster.

V shed 1 base and J 6 bases; nucleotides not matched to a gene: 2. This CDR3 comprises 13 residues. Germline values: CDR1 SNHLY, CDR2 FYNNEI. The PCR made use of 60 Vbeta and 13 Jbeta primers. The assay was immunoSEQ multiplex PCR, and TCRdb's table has in-frame clones only and misses some. The table records around 150,000 clones, roughly 80% of them present only once. Turning to this clone: Its target is unknown.

Overall study results and limits: In a later analysis, a genetic analysis reported fewer productive-TCR N-insertions in an Asian-associated ancestry cluster than the cohort average. Sequencing likely produced, as an artifact, a cluster of highly shared sequence variants.

V usage is TRBV2 and J usage is TRBJ2-5, with 7 bases matching TRBD1. Input material: PBMCs. The receptor's source is a man between 18 and 29 years old in good health and CMV-seropositive. The CDR3: CASSEEGAQTQYF. In nucleotides, the CDR3 is TGTGCCAGCAGTGAAGAGGGGGCACAGACCCAGTACTTC.